Sequencing of this T cell receptor beta chain was carried out in a study of blood T cell repertoires in COVID-19. Study context: Specimens from acute and convalescent COVID-19 originated in the United States, Italy and Spain. PBMCs, B-cell-depleted T cells, or T cells provided the cDNA or gDNA that made up the material.

Per the germline V gene, CDR1 is SQVTM and CDR2 is ANQGSEA. V lost 6 bases and J 1 base, leaving 21 bases between the germline ends. The length of the CDR3 is 16 residues. Per the authors' pipeline: Reference gene primer amplification gave nucleated cell count estimates. Only in-frame clones appear in the TCRdb table, and some are missing; sequencing was by immunoSEQ multiplex PCR. V, J and clone size are taken as reported in that table, and D and trimming were inferred from the DNA itself. The table has 200,000 to 250,000 clones, about 83% seen once; the top ten hold 1.9%. What was sequenced was peripheral blood. The V call is TRBV29-1, the J call TRBJ1-2; D uncertain. The sequence was obtained from a man aged 25-45 years who had recovered from COVID-19. CDR3 in amino acids: CSVERSGIALNYGYTF. The CDR3 region has the DNA TGCAGCGTGGAGAGATCGGGGATTGCTCTTAACTATGGCTACACCTTC.